Only a few counts were recorded for the clone carrying this T cell receptor (beta chain). With 0 bases removed from V and 6 bases from J, the gap between germline ends came to 14 bases. Germline V CDR1 and CDR2: MGHRA, YSYEKL. The CDR3 length is 16 residues. This specimen belongs to a study of blood T cells in healthy people across ages. Sample-barcoded 5' priming and a J-beta primer mix drove a second PCR of roughly 7 to 11 cycles. TCRdb reprocessed the 5' RACE reads via MiXCR and lists one record per CDR3 protein. Here the sample spans about 810,000 distinct CDR3 sequences, around 34% being singletons.

What was sequenced was blood. This clonotype was sampled from a man between 18 and 29 years old in good health. The rearrangement uses TRBV4-1 and TRBJ2-2; a possible D gene is TRBD1 (5 bases). CDR3 bases: TGCGCCAGCAGCCAAGATGTGGGGCGTGGGTCCGGGGAGCTGTTTTTT. It codes for CASSQDVGRGSGELFF.